These T cell receptor beta chains were read from a single sample in a study of identical twins. TCRdb re-called the 5' RACE reads with MiXCR, one entry per CDR3 protein. Here the sample spans 500,000 to 550,000 distinct CDR3 sequences, 20% to 25% being singletons. The sample was also linked to a second study, of yellow fever vaccine responses in identical twins.

Sequences were obtained from CD4+ T cells sorted from blood. These receptors all stem from a woman aged 18-35 years in good health. The CDR3 runs from the conserved cysteine through the conserved F or W. Fields, in order: CDR3 DNA, CDR3 protein, clone size, D gene, J gene, V gene. A D gene is named only where the DNA matches it firmly. Size is omitted from some rows. Given values are once, few, many or a class for expanded clones.

CDR3nt: TGTGCCAGCAGCACTTGGGGGGGTAGCATTGAGCAGTTCTTC
CDR3aa: CASSTWGGSIEQFF
abundance: -
d_gene: TRBD2
j_gene: TRBJ2-1
v_gene: TRBV11-2

CDR3nt: TGTGCCATCAGTGAGCGGGGCACAGATACGCAGTATTTT
CDR3aa: CAISERGTDTQYF
abundance: many
d_gene: -
j_gene: TRBJ2-3
v_gene: TRBV10-3

CDR3nt: TGTGCCAGCAAAAAAGAGGGGGTTGGCAATCAGCCCCAGCATTTT
CDR3aa: CASKKEGVGNQPQHF
abundance: few
d_gene: -
j_gene: TRBJ1-5
v_gene: TRBV6-1

CDR3nt: TGTGCCAGCTCATCCGGACGGGGGATCTCTGGGGCCAACGTCCTGACTTTC
CDR3aa: CASSSGRGISGANVLTF
abundance: -
d_gene: -
j_gene: TRBJ2-6
v_gene: TRBV18

CDR3nt: TGTGCCAGCAGTTCTACAGGGTTTCGAGAGACCCAGTACTTC
CDR3aa: CASSSTGFRETQYF
abundance: -
d_gene: -
j_gene: TRBJ2-5
v_gene: TRBV12-3/TRBV12-4

CDR3nt: TGTGCCAGCACCTCTCAGGGGGGAACTGAAGCTTTCTTT
CDR3aa: CASTSQGGTEAFF
abundance: few
d_gene: TRBD1
j_gene: TRBJ1-1
v_gene: TRBV7-8

CDR3nt: TGCGCCAGCAGCTTGGAGGGAATCAGAAACATTCAGTACTTC
CDR3aa: CASSLEGIRNIQYF
abundance: few
d_gene: -
j_gene: TRBJ2-4
v_gene: TRBV5-1

CDR3nt: TGCAGTGCCCGTTCTACCGGGACAGTTAACACCGGGGAGCTGTTTTTT
CDR3aa: CSARSTGTVNTGELFF
abundance: few
d_gene: TRBD1
j_gene: TRBJ2-2
v_gene: TRBV20-1

CDR3nt: TGCAGTGCTAGATCCAGGGTGGAGAGCAATCAGCCCCAGCATTTT
CDR3aa: CSARSRVESNQPQHF
abundance: -
d_gene: -
j_gene: TRBJ1-5
v_gene: TRBV20-1

CDR3nt: TGTGCCAGCAGCTTAGCGGGAGTGTTTTTCGCCTACAATGAGCAGTTCTTC
CDR3aa: CASSLAGVFFAYNEQFF
abundance: -
d_gene: -
j_gene: TRBJ2-1
v_gene: TRBV13

CDR3nt: TGTGCCAGCAGTTACTCTTCCCCACGCGATACGCAGTATTTT
CDR3aa: CASSYSSPRDTQYF
abundance: few
d_gene: -
j_gene: TRBJ2-3
v_gene: TRBV6-5

CDR3nt: TGTGCCAGCAGCTTTTCCGGGGGTGGCCAAGAGACCCAGTACTTC
CDR3aa: CASSFSGGGQETQYF
abundance: few
d_gene: -
j_gene: TRBJ2-5
v_gene: TRBV7-6

CDR3nt: TGTGCCATCAGTGAGTCGAGGGGGGGCGATTCTAGATTAAACAATGAGCAGTTCTTC
CDR3aa: CAISESRGGDSRLNNEQFF
abundance: -
d_gene: -
j_gene: TRBJ2-1
v_gene: TRBV10-3

CDR3nt: TGTGCCATCCAAAGGGACAGGGATCCCTGCGAGCAGTACTTC
CDR3aa: CAIQRDRDPCEQYF
abundance: few
d_gene: TRBD1
j_gene: TRBJ2-7
v_gene: TRBV10-3

CDR3nt: TGTGCCATCAGTGAAGCGGTCGAGCAGTTCTTC
CDR3aa: CAISEAVEQFF
abundance: -
d_gene: -
j_gene: TRBJ2-1
v_gene: TRBV10-3

CDR3nt: TGTGCCAGCAGCTTACGTCGGGGACACCTAAGTACCTACGAGCAGTACTTC
CDR3aa: CASSLRRGHLSTYEQYF
abundance: -
d_gene: -
j_gene: TRBJ2-7
v_gene: TRBV11-1

CDR3nt: TGTGCCAGCAGCTTAGGGGTCTTGCGGGAAACGCCCTACAATGAGCAGTTCTTC
CDR3aa: CASSLGVLRETPYNEQFF
abundance: few
d_gene: -
j_gene: TRBJ2-1
v_gene: TRBV11-1

CDR3nt: TGTGCCAGCAGCTCCTCACGCGGGTACTCACCCCTCCACTTT
CDR3aa: CASSSSRGYSPLHF
abundance: -
d_gene: -
j_gene: TRBJ1-6
v_gene: TRBV5-6

CDR3nt: TGCGCCAGCAGCCTCCAAGCGGACCTTAGCACAGATACGCAGTATTTT
CDR3aa: CASSLQADLSTDTQYF
abundance: few
d_gene: -
j_gene: TRBJ2-3
v_gene: TRBV5-1

CDR3nt: TGTGCCAGCACCCTAGGAGGGGCGCAAAAAGCTGAAGCTTTCTTT
CDR3aa: CASTLGGAQKAEAFF
abundance: few
d_gene: -
j_gene: TRBJ1-1
v_gene: TRBV7-8

CDR3nt: TGCAGTGCTAACCAGGGTAGTTCACCCCTCCACTTT
CDR3aa: CSANQGSSPLHF
abundance: -
d_gene: -
j_gene: TRBJ1-6
v_gene: TRBV20-1

CDR3nt: TGTGCCAGCAGTTACTCCGCGGCTAGCCGACCGGGAGATACGCAGTATTTT
CDR3aa: CASSYSAASRPGDTQYF
abundance: few
d_gene: -
j_gene: TRBJ2-3
v_gene: TRBV6-5

CDR3nt: TGTGCCAGCAGCATCCGCGGGAGAAGCAATGAGCAGTTCTTC
CDR3aa: CASSIRGRSNEQFF
abundance: -
d_gene: TRBD2
j_gene: TRBJ2-1
v_gene: TRBV12-3/TRBV12-4

CDR3nt: TGTGCCAGCTCACTCGACAGCTATGCAACTAATGAAAAACGGTTTTTT
CDR3aa: CASSLDSYATNEKRFF
abundance: -
d_gene: -
j_gene: TRBJ1-4
v_gene: TRBV18

CDR3nt: TGTGCCAGCAAGGGTCTAGCGGTCTCCACCCACACCGGGGAGCTGTTTTTT
CDR3aa: CASKGLAVSTHTGELFF
abundance: -
d_gene: TRBD2
j_gene: TRBJ2-2
v_gene: TRBV2

CDR3nt: TGTGCCACCAGTGACCCGCCCGACGGGGAGCTGTTTTTT
CDR3aa: CATSDPPDGELFF
abundance: -
d_gene: -
j_gene: TRBJ2-2
v_gene: TRBV24-1